The subject of this entry is one T cell receptor beta chain. This specimen comes from a study of blood T cell repertoires in COVID-19. At the level of the study: Collection of acute and convalescent COVID-19 samples took place in the United States, Italy and Spain. The analysed material was cDNA or gDNA that came from T cells, B-cell-depleted T cells, or PBMCs.

Original methodology: For nucleated cells, counts were estimated from reference gene primer amplification. The protocol was immunoSEQ multiplex PCR, while the TCRdb copy is restricted to in-frame clones and leaves out a portion. V and J calls plus clone size are reproduced from that table; the DNA served to infer D and trimming. The table shows 150,000 to 200,000 clones, with approximately 90% occurring only once. From germline, CDR1 is GTSNPN and CDR2 SVGIG (reference sequence). CDR3 length equals 16 residues. After removal of 2 bases from V and 4 bases from J, the junction contained 8 bases not matched to a gene. Recovery among Cohort 3 donors was established by two negative PCRs, clearance, or symptom resolution.

Sequenced material: PBMCs or T cells enriched from blood (not recorded which). This clonotype was sampled from a woman between 25 and 40 years old who had recovered from COVID-19. The chain carries TRBV30 and TRBJ2-2; 9 bases agree with TRBD1. The CDR3 loop reads CAWSPGQGMSTGELFF. For the CDR3, the DNA is TGTGCCTGGAGTCCAGGACAGGGGATGAGCACCGGGGAGCTGTTTTTT.